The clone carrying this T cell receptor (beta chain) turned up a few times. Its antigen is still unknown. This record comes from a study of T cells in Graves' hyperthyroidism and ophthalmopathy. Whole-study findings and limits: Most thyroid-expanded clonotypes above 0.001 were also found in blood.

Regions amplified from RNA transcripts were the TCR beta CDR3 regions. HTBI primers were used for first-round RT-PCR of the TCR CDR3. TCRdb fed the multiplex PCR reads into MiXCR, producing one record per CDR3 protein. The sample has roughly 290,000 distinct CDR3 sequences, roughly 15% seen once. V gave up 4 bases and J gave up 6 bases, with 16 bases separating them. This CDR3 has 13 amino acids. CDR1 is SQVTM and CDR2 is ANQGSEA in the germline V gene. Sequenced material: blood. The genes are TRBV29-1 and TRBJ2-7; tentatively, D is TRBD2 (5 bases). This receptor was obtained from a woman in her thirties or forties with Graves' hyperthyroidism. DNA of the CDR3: TGCAGCGTTGGGACGGCTAGCTACATCGAGCAGTACTTC. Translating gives CSVGTASYIEQYF.